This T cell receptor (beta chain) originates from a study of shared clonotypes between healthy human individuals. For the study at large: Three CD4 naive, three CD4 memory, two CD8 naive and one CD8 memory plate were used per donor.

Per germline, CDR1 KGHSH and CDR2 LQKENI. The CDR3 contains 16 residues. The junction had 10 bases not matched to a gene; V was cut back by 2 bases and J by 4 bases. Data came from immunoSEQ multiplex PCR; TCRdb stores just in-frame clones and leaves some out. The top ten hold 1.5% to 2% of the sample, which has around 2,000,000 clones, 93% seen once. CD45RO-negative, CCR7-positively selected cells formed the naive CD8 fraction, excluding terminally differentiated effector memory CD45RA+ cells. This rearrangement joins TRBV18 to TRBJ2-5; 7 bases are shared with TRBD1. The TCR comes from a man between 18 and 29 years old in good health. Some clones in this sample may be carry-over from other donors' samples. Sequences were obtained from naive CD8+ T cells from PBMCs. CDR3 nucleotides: TGTGCCAGCTCACCAAGGAGACAGGGAGTTGGAGAGACCCAGTACTTC. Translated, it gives CASSPRRQGVGETQYF.